This T cell receptor (beta chain) was observed in a study of T cells in localized non-small cell lung cancer. Study results and limitations: It was uninvolved adjacent lung that showed the highest T cell clonality, exceeding tumor. A median of about 60 of the top 100 tumor clones appeared in adjacent lung, which was paired and uninvolved.

Trimming pared 7 bases from V and 1 base from J, leaving 11 bases between. This CDR3 contains 12 residues. In germline, CDR1 is SQVTM, CDR2 ANQGSEA. Comments on this clone: Its antigen is not known.

Method: immunoSEQ multiplex PCR; TCRdb's copy keeps in-frame clones and lacks some. The sample consists of 6,500 to 10,000 clones, about 90% of them appearing once. This receptor was identified in a male donor older than 55 with stage III lung adenocarcinoma. The rearrangement uses TRBV29-1 and TRBJ2-7; possibly TRBD1 for D (5 bases). Sequencing used peripheral blood, obtained before any cancer treatment. CDR3 sequence (DNA): TGCAGCGCCACAGCAGGGTCCTACGAGCAGTACTTC. Protein: CSATAGSYEQYF.